The rows below give T cell receptor beta chains drawn from one sample of a study of identical twins. TCRdb used MiXCR to reprocess the 5' RACE reads, holding one entry per CDR3 protein. Of some 500,000 distinct CDR3 sequences listed, roughly a fifth are singletons. This sample also belongs to another study, concerning T cells expressing NK-cell markers.

The sample taken for sequencing was CD4+ T cells sorted from blood. The receptor source for this set is a young woman in good health. Both conserved end residues are part of each CDR3. A D gene is named only where the DNA matches it firmly. Part of the rows lack a size; the others show once, few, many or a class for expanded clones.

clone_size j_call v_call d_call cdr3_aa cdr3_nt
few TRBJ1-4 TRBV11-3 . CASSSRFNEKLFF TGTGCCAGCAGCTCAAGGTTTAATGAAAAACTGTTTTTT
. TRBJ1-5 TRBV12-3/TRBV12-4 . CASSLNIQGGQPQHF TGTGCCAGCAGTCTAAATATACAGGGAGGTCAGCCCCAGCATTTT
few TRBJ2-7 TRBV20-1 . CSARDSRGGSYEQYF TGCAGTGCTAGAGATAGTCGGGGCGGCTCCTACGAGCAGTACTTC
. TRBJ1-1 TRBV27 . CASSFNGPNTETFF TGTGCCAGCAGTTTTAACGGACCGAACACTGAAACTTTCTTT
few TRBJ2-2 TRBV10-3 . CALGSSRGTGELFF TGTGCCCTGGGGAGCTCTCGAGGCACCGGGGAGCTGTTTTTT
few TRBJ2-1 TRBV9 . CASSPSSAGPYNEQFF TGTGCCAGCAGCCCCTCATCTGCGGGGCCCTACAATGAGCAGTTCTTC
many TRBJ1-2 TRBV6-5 . CASSFRESGYGYTF TGTGCCAGCAGTTTCCGGGAAAGCGGCTATGGCTACACCTTC
. TRBJ2-6 TRBV5-4 TRBD1 CASNMNRGAGANVLTF TGTGCCAGCAACATGAACAGGGGGGCTGGGGCCAACGTCCTGACTTTC
few TRBJ2-2 TRBV7-2 TRBD2 CASSPRAGGGTGELFF TGTGCCAGCAGCCCCAGAGCGGGAGGAGGGACCGGGGAGCTGTTTTTT
. TRBJ2-3 TRBV2 . CASNGPVPDTQYF TGTGCCAGCAACGGCCCGGTCCCAGATACGCAGTATTTT
. TRBJ2-7 TRBV6-1 TRBD2 CASSFGTSGSMYEQYF TGTGCCAGCAGCTTCGGGACTAGCGGGAGTATGTACGAGCAGTACTTC
. TRBJ2-2 TRBV29-1 . CSVLWGEGTGELFF TGCAGCGTCCTGTGGGGGGAAGGAACCGGGGAGCTGTTTTTT
few TRBJ2-7 TRBV12-3/TRBV12-4 TRBD1 CASSPRGPYYEQYF TGTGCCAGCAGTCCCAGGGGGCCGTACTACGAGCAGTACTTC
. TRBJ2-4 TRBV11-3 TRBD1 CASSPAGTGWNIQYF TGTGCCAGCAGTCCCGCCGGGACAGGGTGGAACATTCAGTACTTC
few TRBJ2-1 TRBV20-1 . CSARGWSSYNEQFF TGCAGTGCTAGAGGGTGGAGCTCCTACAATGAGCAGTTCTTC
many TRBJ2-3 TRBV6-5 . CASSWGTESTDTQYF TGTGCCAGCAGTTGGGGGACGGAGAGCACAGATACGCAGTATTTT
. TRBJ2-5 TRBV12-3/TRBV12-4 . CASSSNGQETQYF TGTGCCAGCAGTTCAAACGGCCAAGAGACCCAGTACTTC
. TRBJ1-2 TRBV18 . CASSPLMTGGTGYTF TGTGCCAGCTCTCCCCTCATGACAGGAGGTACAGGCTACACCTTC
many TRBJ2-1 TRBV5-1 TRBD1 CASSLGDRKNEQFF TGCGCCAGCAGCTTGGGGGACAGGAAGAATGAGCAGTTCTTC
many TRBJ1-5 TRBV5-8 TRBD1 CASSLEDRHGQPQHF TGTGCCAGCAGCTTGGAGGACAGGCACGGGCAGCCCCAGCATTTT
. TRBJ2-3 TRBV20-1 . CCAREVVLPSLTDTQYF TGCTGTGCTAGAGAGGTTGTACTCCCATCCCTCACAGATACGCAGTATTTT
few TRBJ1-6 TRBV27 . CASSWVVPIGSYNSPLHF TGTGCCAGCAGTTGGGTAGTCCCGATTGGCTCCTATAATTCACCCCTCCACTTT
. TRBJ2-1 TRBV7-2 TRBD1 CASSFGTGYNEQFF TGTGCCAGCAGCTTCGGGACAGGATACAATGAGCAGTTCTTC
many TRBJ1-6 TRBV10-3 . CAISEEAVANSPLHF TGTGCCATCAGTGAGGAGGCCGTTGCTAATTCACCCCTCCACTTT
few TRBJ2-3 TRBV7-9 . CASSPSRLATDTQYF TGTGCCAGCAGCCCCAGCCGACTGGCCACAGATACGCAGTATTTT
few TRBJ2-5 TRBV20-1 . CSALHTSRQETQYF TGCAGTGCTCTTCATACTAGCAGACAAGAGACCCAGTACTTC
. TRBJ2-1 TRBV9 . CASSVADPRVNEQFF TGTGCCAGCAGCGTAGCAGACCCGAGGGTCAATGAGCAGTTCTTC
few TRBJ2-1 TRBV4-3 . CASSRDFYNEQFF TGCGCCAGCAGCCGCGACTTCTACAATGAGCAGTTCTTC
. TRBJ2-1 TRBV29-1 TRBD2 CSVGYVREGKGEQFF TGCAGCGTGGGATATGTCCGGGAGGGTAAGGGTGAGCAGTTCTTC
. TRBJ1-2 TRBV7-9 . CASSPEVSYGYTF TGTGCCAGCAGCCCCGAGGTTTCTTACGGCTACACCTTC
. TRBJ1-2 TRBV6-1 . CASSPGVENYGYTF TGTGCCAGCAGCCCCGGGGTGGAGAACTATGGCTACACCTTC